These 27 T cell receptor beta chains were all obtained from the same sample, sequenced in a study of blood T cell repertoires in COVID-19. Data came from immunoSEQ multiplex PCR; TCRdb stores just in-frame clones and leaves some out. The sample records some 120,000 clones, 80% being singletons. The sample was peripheral blood. Receptor source: a man in his 70s with acute or convalescent COVID-19.

The chain combines TRBV18 with TRBJ1-4; 7 bases fit TRBD1. Unmatched junction bases numbered 3, after V lost 3 bases and J lost 5 bases. The germline CDR1 and CDR2 sequences are KGHSH and LQKENI. The CDR3 runs to 14 residues. The CDR3 spells CASSPGTENEKLFF. As DNA, the CDR3 is TGTGCCAGCTCACCTGGGACAGAGAATGAAAAACTGTTTTTT.

The DNA for the CDR3 is TGTGCCAGCAGTGAATTACGGTTCGGGACAGGAGGATCACCCCTCCACTTT. Translating gives CASSELRFGTGGSPLHF. The gene calls are TRBV25-1 and TRBJ1-6; 8 bases align to TRBD1. The germline gives CDR1 MGHDK, CDR2 SYGVNS. With V trimmed by 1 base and J by 10 bases, 12 bases remained unmatched. The CDR3 sequence is 17 residues long. The complete variable domain, with remaining parts taken from reference TRBV25-1 and TRBJ1-6, reads EADIYQTPRYLVIGTGKKITLECSQTMGHDKMYWYQQDPGMELHLIHYSYGVNSTEKGDLSSESTVSRIRTEHFPLTLESARPSHTSQYLCASSELRFGTGGSPLHFGNGTRLTVT.

This chain connects TRBV6-5 to TRBJ2-1; 8 nucleotides line up with TRBD2. Per germline, CDR1 MNHEY and CDR2 SVGAGI. V shed 4 bases, J shed 8 bases, and the junction held 10 bases outside the gene matches. There are 15 residues in the CDR3. CDR3 sequence: CASSSGGADFHEQFF. CDR3 coding DNA: TGTGCCAGCAGTTCCGGGGGGGCCGATTTCCATGAGCAGTTCTTC.

J is TRBJ2-1 and V is TRBV6-5, with 9 positions matching TRBD2. The germline V gene encodes CDR1 MNHEY and CDR2 SVGAGI. The ends lost 6 bases at V and 2 bases at J; junction bases unmatched: 2. CDR3 length: 14 amino acids. The CDR3 DNA reads TGTGCCAGCAGGCGGGGGGGCCCCTACAATGAGCAGTTCTTC. This sequence encodes CASRRGGPYNEQFF.

The gene calls are TRBV18 and TRBJ2-7; tentative D call: TRBD1 (5 bases). The germline V gene encodes CDR1 KGHSH and CDR2 LQKENI. Trimming left V 1 base short and J 5 bases short, with 12 bases between. The CDR3 extends over 14 amino acids. CDR3 protein: CASSPQAGHHEQYF. The CDR3 nucleotides are TGTGCCAGCTCACCACAGGCAGGGCACCACGAGCAGTACTTC.

The rearrangement joins TRBV2 to TRBJ2-7; TRBD2 is a possible D gene (5 bases). CDR1 is SNHLY, CDR2 FYNNEI, per germline. Trimming took off 4 bases at V and 1 base at J, with 8 bases between the two ends. This CDR3 region has 13 residues. CDR3 coding DNA: TGTGCCAGCAGTGCTGGCGGGTCCTACGAGCAGTACTTC. Translation gives CASSAGGSYEQYF.

The J gene is TRBJ1-1, the V gene TRBV6-5; the D is unclear. Trimming left V 6 bases short and J 0 bases short, with 8 bases between. This CDR3 comprises 13 residues. Germline V CDR1 and CDR2: MNHEY, SVGAGI. Here the CDR3 reads CASRPTVNTEAFF. As DNA, the CDR3 is TGTGCCAGCAGACCTACAGTGAACACTGAAGCTTTCTTT.

V gene TRBV18 combines with J gene TRBJ2-3; 8 bases align to TRBD2. CDR3 length: 17 residues. Germline V gives CDR1 KGHSH, CDR2 LQKENI. Unmatched junction bases numbered 14, after V lost 3 bases and J lost 6 bases. The CDR3 coding sequence is TGTGCCAGCTCACCGGAGTCGACTAGCGCCTGGGGGGATACGCAGTATTTT. Its translation is CASSPESTSAWGDTQYF.

This clone was seen more than once but under ten times. The chain couples TRBV27 to TRBJ2-5; the D gene is possibly TRBD2 (5 bases). The V gene lost 8 bases and the J gene lost 5 bases, with 18 bases spanning the gap. The germline CDR1 and CDR2 sequences are MNHEY and SMNVEV (reference sequence). The CDR3 extends over 14 amino acids. This chain's CDR3 is CASSGTSRRETQYF. The DNA for the CDR3 is TGTGCCAGCTCGGGAACATCCAGGCGGGAGACCCAGTACTTC.

This clone has a single count. This rearrangement joins TRBV3-1 (or the pseudogene TRBV3-2) to TRBJ2-2; D is possibly TRBD1 (5 bases). Germline lookup yields CDR1 LGHDT and CDR2 YNNKEL (reference sequence). The CDR3 loop spans 12 amino acids. V was clipped by 1 base and J by 11 bases, with 8 bases between them. The CDR3 loop is CASSQVGLELFF. The CDR3 DNA reads TGTGCCAGCAGCCAAGTGGGGCTCGAGCTGTTTTTT.

The J gene is TRBJ1-3, the V gene TRBV11-2; 8 positions match TRBD1. This CDR3 is built from 16 residues. The germline gives CDR1 SGHAT, CDR2 FQNNGV. J was trimmed by 3 bases and V by 3 bases; bases with no gene match: 7. In DNA, the CDR3 is TGTGCCAGCAGCTTCATCACAGGGGGTAGTGGAAACACCATATATTTT. Translating gives CASSFITGGSGNTIYF.

This sequence joins TRBV5-1 and TRBJ2-1; 8 bases agree with TRBD1. This CDR3 contains 16 residues. V was pared by 0 bases and J by 8 bases, with 10 bases of the junction left unmatched. Germline-derived CDR1 and CDR2 are SGHRS and YFSETQ. CDR3 sequence: CASSLGQGSAKYEQFF. The DNA for the CDR3 is TGCGCCAGCAGCTTGGGACAGGGGAGCGCGAAATATGAGCAGTTCTTC.

The gene calls are TRBV12-1 and TRBJ2-7; the D call in the table, TRBD1, was not verified against the DNA. TRBV12-1 represents a pseudogene. The CDR3 runs to 16 residues. The CDR3 region is CASSSPEDRKEDEQYF. CDR3 DNA sequence: TGTGCCAGCAGCTCCCCGGAGGACAGGAAGGAGGACGAGCAGTACTTC.

This clone was seen a few times. Other DNA sequences in this sample translate to the same CDR3. V gene TRBV3-1 (or the pseudogene TRBV3-2) combines with J gene TRBJ1-6, with D perhaps TRBD1 (6 bases). Germline lookup yields CDR1 LGHDT and CDR2 YNNKEL (reference sequence). The CDR3 has 15 residues. Trimming stripped 3 bases from V and 7 bases from J, with 13 bases between. The CDR3 spells CASSQATGDNSPLHF. In nucleotides, the CDR3 is TGTGCCAGCAGCCAGGCGACAGGAGACAATTCACCCCTCCACTTT.

The chain combines TRBV1 with TRBJ1-2; TRBD1, as called in the table, went unchecked against the DNA. TRBV1 is recorded as a pseudogene. This CDR3 spans 18 amino acids. The CDR3 loop reads CTSSQDVALAPTNYGYTF. The DNA for the CDR3 is TGCACCAGCAGCCAAGATGTGGCCCTGGCACCAACTAACTATGGCTACACCTTC.

The rearrangement joins TRBV28 to TRBJ1-1, with D uncertain. Deletions cut 3 bases from V and 3 bases from J, with 8 bases between. CDR1 and CDR2 from the germline V gene are MDHEN and SYDVKM. This CDR3 spans 13 amino acids. CDR3 loop: CASSFNSYTEAFF. In DNA, the CDR3 is TGTGCCAGCAGTTTTAATTCGTACACTGAAGCTTTCTTT.

In DNA, the CDR3 is TGTGCCAGCAGTGAATGGGGCGGCAGGGGAAACACCATATATTTT. It translates to CASSEWGGRGNTIYF. This chain links TRBV25-1 with TRBJ1-3; tentative D call: TRBD1 (5 bases). CDR3 size: 15 residues. The V and J ends lost 1 base and 4 bases respectively, with 11 bases between them. From germline, CDR1 is MGHDK and CDR2 SYGVNS.

J is TRBJ2-5 and V is TRBV7-2, with 11 bases that match TRBD2. The J segment lost 7 bases and the V segment lost 5 bases, leaving 6 bases of the junction unmatched. CDR3 length equals 14 residues. The germline V gene has CDR1 SGHTA and CDR2 FQGNSA. CDR3 loop: CASSPGTSGGTQYF. The CDR3 DNA sequence: TGTGCCAGCAGCCCAGGCACTAGCGGGGGGACCCAGTACTTC. Supplemented by reference TRBV7-2 and TRBJ2-5, the full variable domain reads GAGVSQSPSNKVTEKGKDVELRCDPISGHTALYWYRQSLGQGLEFLIYFQGNSAPDKSGLPSDRFSAERTGGSVSTLTIQRTQQEDSAVYLCASSPGTSGGTQYFGPGTRLLVL.

This clone was found once. The V call is TRBV27, the J call TRBJ1-6, with D possibly TRBD1 on 5 matching bases. V was shortened by 7 bases and J by 0 bases, with 10 bases between the two germline ends. The germline V gene encodes CDR1 MNHEY and CDR2 SMNVEV (reference sequence). CDR3 length equals 15 residues. The CDR3 DNA sequence: TGTGCCAGCACCGGGGGGAGCTCCTATAATTCACCCCTCCACTTT. Amino acid sequence: CASTGGSSYNSPLHF.

This rearrangement joins TRBV6-5 to TRBJ2-2; D gene ambiguous. Germline CDR1 is MNHEY and CDR2 is SVGAGI. The CDR3 length is 15 residues. V lost 4 bases and J 7 bases, leaving 16 bases between the germline ends. The CDR3 DNA reads as TGTGCCAGCAGTTCGTTACAGAAGTATGGCGGGGAGCTGTTTTTT. It yields the protein CASSSLQKYGGELFF.

The chain uses TRBV2 and TRBJ1-5, with TRBD1 as a possible D gene (5 bases). CDR3 length equals 14 residues. CDR1 SNHLY and CDR2 FYNNEI come from the germline V gene. The V end was cut by 3 bases, the J end by 3 bases, with 9 bases between. The CDR3 coding sequence is TGTGCCAGCAGTGATTGGGGCCCCAATCAGCCCCAGCATTTT. As protein: CASSDWGPNQPQHF. The full variable domain, completed using reference TRBV2 and TRBJ1-5, is EPEVTQTPSHQVTQMGQEVILRCVPISNHLYFYWYRQILGQKVEFLVSFYNNEISEKSEIFDDQFSVERPDGSNFTLKIRSTKLEDSAMYFCASSDWGPNQPQHFGDGTRLSIL.

J is TRBJ2-2 and V is TRBV30; no reliable D call. This CDR3 has 15 amino acids. The germline V and J ends were trimmed by 4 bases and 0 bases, with 12 bases remaining between them. The germline gives CDR1 GTSNPN, CDR2 SVGIG (reference sequence). Written as DNA, the CDR3 is TGTGCCTGGATCCCACCGGTGCCGAACACCGGGGAGCTGTTTTTT. Its protein is CAWIPPVPNTGELFF.

The gene calls are TRBV27 and TRBJ1-1; 10 nucleotides agree with TRBD1. The V gene end was trimmed by 4 bases and the J gene end by 0 bases; junction bases not matched to a gene: 5. This CDR3 has 16 amino acids. Germline V gene sequence: CDR1 MNHEY, CDR2 SMNVEV (reference sequence). The CDR3 loop reads CASSSLTGGMNTEAFF. CDR3 sequence (DNA): TGTGCCAGCAGTTCCCTGACAGGGGGCATGAACACTGAAGCTTTCTTT.

This clone was detected once. The V call is TRBV6-5, the J call TRBJ2-7; the D gene is possibly TRBD1 (6 bases). CDR3 length equals 11 residues. The ends were cut back, 8 bases at V and 8 bases at J, with 13 bases in the middle. Per the germline V gene, CDR1 is MNHEY and CDR2 is SVGAGI. The CDR3 loop is CASFGQGKQYF. CDR3 sequence (DNA): TGTGCCAGCTTCGGGCAGGGGAAGCAGTACTTC.

J is TRBJ1-4 and V is TRBV4-1, with D tentatively TRBD1 (6 bases). The CDR3 totals 15 residues. Trimming took off 7 bases at V and 4 bases at J, with 16 bases between the two ends. Germline V gene lookup returns CDR1 MGHRA and CDR2 YSYEKL. This CDR3 reads CASTRTGSRNEKLFF. The CDR3 region has the DNA TGCGCCAGCACCCGAACAGGGTCCCGTAATGAAAAACTGTTTTTT.

The gene calls are TRBV2 and TRBJ2-7; 10 bases line up with TRBD2. The CDR3 has 16 residues. The V gene end was trimmed by 6 bases and the J gene end by 0 bases; junction bases not matched to a gene: 8. Germline CDR1 SNHLY, CDR2 FYNNEI. The CDR3 loop reads CASRGSSGGLSYEQYF. Here the CDR3 DNA reads TGTGCCAGCAGAGGGTCTAGCGGGGGCCTCTCCTACGAGCAGTACTTC.

The gene calls are TRBV6-5 and TRBJ1-2; D possibly corresponds to TRBD1 (6 bases). Per germline, CDR1 MNHEY and CDR2 SVGAGI. The V end lost 8 bases, the J end lost 4 bases, and 17 bases lay between the germline ends. There are 14 residues in the CDR3. Written as DNA, the CDR3 is TGTGCCAGCTCCATCCGGGACAATCTCTATGGCTACACCTTC. Translating gives CASSIRDNLYGYTF.